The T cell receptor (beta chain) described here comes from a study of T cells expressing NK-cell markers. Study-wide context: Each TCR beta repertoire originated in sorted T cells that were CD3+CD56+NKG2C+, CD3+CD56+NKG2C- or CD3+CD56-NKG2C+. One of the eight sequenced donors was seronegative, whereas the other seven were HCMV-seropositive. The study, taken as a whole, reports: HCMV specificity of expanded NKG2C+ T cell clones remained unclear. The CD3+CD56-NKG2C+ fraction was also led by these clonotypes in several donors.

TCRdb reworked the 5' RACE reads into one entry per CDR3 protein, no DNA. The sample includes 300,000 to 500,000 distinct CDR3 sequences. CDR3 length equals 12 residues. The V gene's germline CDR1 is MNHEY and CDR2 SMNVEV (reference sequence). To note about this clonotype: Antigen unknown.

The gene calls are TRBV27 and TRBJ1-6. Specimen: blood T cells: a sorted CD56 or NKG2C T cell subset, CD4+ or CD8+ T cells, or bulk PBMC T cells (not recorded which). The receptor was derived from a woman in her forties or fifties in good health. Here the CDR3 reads CASSFNNSPLHF.